Below are 27 T cell receptor beta chains sequenced from a single sample in a study of radiotherapy plus CTLA-4 blockade in lung cancer. Clones were sequenced by immunoSEQ multiplex PCR, and TCRdb holds only the in-frame ones, with some missing. The sample includes some 34,000 clones, about two thirds of them seen just once. The sequencing here drew on peripheral blood, taken from a patient treated with radiotherapy plus ipilimumab. These receptors were taken from a human donor with non-small cell lung cancer who had stable disease on radiotherapy plus ipilimumab.

V and J are TRBV6-5 and TRBJ1-1; D not resolved. The CDR3 length is 14 residues. The germline V gene has CDR1 MNHEY and CDR2 SVGAGI. Trimming removed 0 bases at V and 1 base at J, with 6 bases between. CDR3 coding DNA: TGTGCCAGCAGTTACTCACAGCAGAACACTGAAGCTTTCTTT. Its translation is CASSYSQQNTEAFF.

V and J are TRBV5-4 and TRBJ2-6; D remains ambiguous. The CDR3 totals 16 residues. Germline CDR1 and CDR2: SGHNT and YYREEE (reference sequence). Trimming pared 4 bases from V and 0 bases from J, leaving 11 bases between. This chain's CDR3 is CASSPLSSSGANVLTF. The CDR3 DNA reads TGTGCCAGCAGCCCCCTTAGTAGCTCTGGGGCCAACGTCCTGACTTTC.

The chain has TRBV2 and TRBJ1-1; no definite D call. Germline-derived CDR1 and CDR2 are SNHLY and FYNNEI. Deletions cut 4 bases from V and 2 bases from J, with 11 bases between. The length of the CDR3 is 14 residues. DNA for the CDR3: TGTGCCAGCAGTGGAGGCAGAACAAACACTGAAGCTTTCTTT. It codes for CASSGGRTNTEAFF. The full variable domain, in which reference TRBV2 and TRBJ1-1 provide the parts outside the CDR3, is EPEVTQTPSHQVTQMGQEVILRCVPISNHLYFYWYRQILGQKVEFLVSFYNNEISEKSEIFDDQFSVERPDGSNFTLKIRSTKLEDSAMYFCASSGGRTNTEAFFGQGTRLTVV.

This clone was seen a few times. A far larger clone is off by one base, so a read error is likely. CDR3 region: CASSPGTAYEQYF. Written as DNA, the CDR3 is TGCGCCAGCAGCCCCGGGACAGCCTACGAGCAGTACTTC. The chain carries TRBV10-2 and TRBJ2-7, with 7 bases lining up with TRBD1. The germline V gene has CDR1 WSHSY and CDR2 SAAADI. This CDR3 comprises 13 residues. Trimming removed 6 bases from V and 2 bases from J; junction bases left unmatched: 4.

Regarding this clone: One junction end does not reproduce the germline sequence, and a read error may be involved. This chain uses TRBV2 with TRBJ2-5; 12 nucleotides match TRBD1. Germline CDR1 and CDR2: SNHLY and FYNNEI. This CDR3 comprises 15 residues. The CDR3 protein is CASSATGTGGAGLNF. Written as DNA, the CDR3 is TGTGCCAGCAGTGCCACCGGGACAGGGGGCGCCGGGCTCAACTTC.

The chain links TRBV30 to TRBJ2-2; D is uncertain. CDR3 length: 13 amino acids. Germline CDR1 reads GTSNPN; CDR2 reads SVGIG (reference sequence). V lost 5 bases and J 5 bases, leaving 12 bases between the germline ends. For the CDR3, the DNA is TGTGCCTGGGCCCCCTACTCAACCGGGGAGCTGTTTTTT. This sequence encodes CAWAPYSTGELFF.

This chain joins TRBV15 and TRBJ2-2; 7 bases are a match to TRBD1. This CDR3 comprises 14 residues. Germline loops: CDR1 LNHNV, CDR2 YYDKDF (reference sequence). V was clipped by 3 bases and J by 7 bases; unmatched bases: 5. DNA for the CDR3: TGTGCCACCAGCAGTCTAGGGGGCGACGGGGAGCTGTTTTTT. Translated, it gives CATSSLGGDGELFF.

This CDR3 reads CSVEKGGRETQYF. Written as DNA, the CDR3 is TGCAGCGTTGAGAAAGGGGGAAGAGAGACCCAGTACTTC. The chain links TRBV29-1 to TRBJ2-5; D may be TRBD1 (6 bases). Germline CDR1 SQVTM, CDR2 ANQGSEA. The CDR3 consists of 13 residues. The germline V and J ends were trimmed by 3 bases and 4 bases, with 12 bases remaining between them.

The gene calls are TRBV27 and TRBJ1-2, with 8 positions matching TRBD1. CDR3 length: 16 amino acids. CDR1 is MNHEY, CDR2 SMNVEV, per germline (reference sequence). Unmatched junction bases numbered 12, after V lost 6 bases and J lost 3 bases. The CDR3 DNA reads TGTGCCAGCAGCAAAATCCGGACAGGGACTGACTATGGCTACACCTTC. It is translated as CASSKIRTGTDYGYTF.

CDR3 residues: CASSPPGPGWGYTF. DNA of the CDR3: TGTGCCAGCTCACCACCGGGCCCAGGGTGGGGCTACACCTTC. The chain joins TRBV18 to TRBJ1-2; D possibly corresponds to TRBD1 (5 bases). Germline lookup yields CDR1 KGHSH and CDR2 LQKENI. This CDR3 is built from 14 residues. V was trimmed by 0 bases and J by 8 bases, leaving 13 bases between them. The entire variable domain, with the rest obtained from reference TRBV18 and TRBJ1-2, is as follows: NAGVMQNPRHLVRRRGQEARLRCSPMKGHSHVYWYRQLPEEGLKFMVYLQKENIIDESGMPKERFSAEFPKEGPSILRIQQVVRGDSAAYFCASSPPGPGWGYTFGSGTRLTVV.

This clone showed up just a few times. This chain links TRBV15 with TRBJ2-3; 11 bases are shared with TRBD1. V lost 5 bases and J lost 3; bases outside the gene matches: 4. Germline values: CDR1 LNHNV, CDR2 YYDKDF (reference sequence). This CDR3 is 15 amino acids long. CDR3 residues: CATSAGTGGTDTQYF. The DNA for the CDR3 is TGTGCCACCAGCGCCGGGACAGGGGGGACAGATACGCAGTATTTT.

This clone was observed a handful of times. This chain joins TRBV7-9 and TRBJ1-6; TRBD1 matches at 10 bases. J gave up 9 bases and V 6 bases, and 5 bases lay outside the gene matches. Germline V gives CDR1 SEHNR, CDR2 FQNEAQ (reference sequence). This CDR3 spans 14 amino acids. CDR3 sequence: CASSLRDRGSPLHF. The CDR3 bases are TGTGCCAGCAGTCTCCGGGACAGGGGTTCACCCCTCCACTTT.

The rearrangement joins TRBV14 to TRBJ2-2; D perhaps matches TRBD2 (6 bases). Looked up from germline, CDR1 is SGHDN and CDR2 is FVKESK. Trimming pared 1 base from V and 6 bases from J, leaving 9 bases between. The CDR3 is made up of 14 amino acids. The CDR3 reads CASSQVTGAGELFF. The CDR3 nucleotides read TGTGCCAGCAGCCAAGTAACGGGGGCCGGGGAGCTGTTTTTT.

This chain joins TRBV5-1 and TRBJ2-3; TRBD1 agrees at 7 bases. This CDR3 comprises 13 residues. The V gene's germline CDR1 is SGHRS and CDR2 YFSETQ. V gave up 2 bases and J gave up 8 bases; unmatched junction bases: 5. The CDR3 bases are TGCGCCAGCAGCTTAGACAGGGTCGGTACGCAGTATTTT. It specifies CASSLDRVGTQYF.

The rearrangement uses TRBV30 and TRBJ2-7, with 8 positions matching TRBD1. This CDR3 spans 14 amino acids. The V gene end was trimmed by 5 bases and the J gene end by 5 bases; junction bases not matched to a gene: 11. The V gene's germline CDR1 is GTSNPN and CDR2 SVGIG (reference sequence). The CDR3 protein is CAWAAGTGPHEQYF. DNA of the CDR3: TGTGCCTGGGCCGCGGGGACAGGACCCCACGAGCAGTACTTC.

The chain uses TRBV11-3 and TRBJ2-5, with 10 bases aligning to TRBD2. Unmatched junction bases numbered 2, after V lost 2 bases and J lost 5 bases. Germline CDR1 SGHNT, CDR2 YENEEA. The CDR3 length is 14 residues. The CDR3 protein is CASSLTSGVETQYF. The DNA for the CDR3 is TGTGCCAGCAGCTTAACTAGCGGGGTGGAGACCCAGTACTTC. The variable domain in full, completed from reference TRBV11-3 and TRBJ2-5, reads EAGVVQSPRYKIIEKKQPVAFWCNPISGHNTLYWYLQNLGQGPELLIRYENEEAVDDSQLPKDRFSAERLKGVDSTLKIQPAELGDSAVYLCASSLTSGVETQYFGPGTRLLVL.

CDR3 nucleotides: TGTGCCAGTAGTATTCAGGGCCTATACAATGAGCAGTTCTTC. It yields the protein CASSIQGLYNEQFF. The chain combines TRBV19 with TRBJ2-1; D possibly corresponds to TRBD1 (5 bases). Trimming removed 3 bases at V and 4 bases at J, with 10 bases between. The V gene's germline CDR1 is LNHDA and CDR2 SQIVND (reference sequence). This CDR3 is built from 14 residues.

By share, this clone ranks as medium-sized (0.01 to 0.1%). The chain joins TRBV29-1 to TRBJ1-5; 7 positions match TRBD1. The CDR3 length is 15 residues. Trimming took 5 bases from V and 1 from J; bases not matched to a gene: 8. CDR1 and CDR2 (germline): SQVTM, ANQGSEA. Here the CDR3 DNA reads TGCAGCGTTTTCGGGACAGTGGGGAGCAATCAGCCCCAGCATTTT. Translated: CSVFGTVGSNQPQHF.

The gene calls are TRBV4-1 and TRBJ1-5, with D possibly being TRBD1 (5 bases). Trimming took off 4 bases at V and 0 bases at J, with 16 bases between the two ends. The CDR3 contains 17 residues. The germline V gene encodes CDR1 MGHRA and CDR2 YSYEKL. CDR3 loop: CASSLGGGRASNQPQHF. DNA of the CDR3: TGCGCCAGCAGCCTCGGGGGTGGCAGGGCTAGCAATCAGCCCCAGCATTTT.

This clone was seen ten or more times. The chain employs TRBV2 and TRBJ1-2; D is unclear. Trimming removed 0 bases from V and 5 bases from J, with 13 bases in between. The length of the CDR3 is 15 residues. CDR1 is SNHLY and CDR2 is FYNNEI in the germline V gene. The CDR3 DNA reads as TGTGCCAGCAGTGAAGCGTTTTTCCCTCTATATGGCTACACCTTC. Protein: CASSEAFFPLYGYTF.

The chain employs TRBV14 and TRBJ1-2; 9 nucleotides line up with TRBD1. Germline CDR1 SGHDN, CDR2 FVKESK. The CDR3 contains 14 residues. The junction had 10 bases not matched to a gene; V was cut back by 6 bases and J by 8 bases. The DNA of the CDR3 is TGTGCCAGCAGTCCTTTCACCGGGACAGGGGGCTACACCTTC. Amino acids: CASSPFTGTGGYTF.

This chain uses TRBV6-5 with TRBJ2-2; D not resolved. Germline-derived CDR1 and CDR2 are MNHEY and SVGAGI. CDR3 size: 14 residues. V dropped 6 bases and J dropped 5 bases, with 13 bases sitting between them. This CDR3 reads CASRPDKVTGELFF. In DNA form, the CDR3 reads TGTGCCAGCAGACCCGACAAGGTGACCGGGGAGCTGTTTTTT.

Points on this clone: A read error may produce the germline difference seen at one junction end. This chain links TRBV5-1 with TRBJ2-1; 8 nucleotides align to TRBD1. This CDR3 contains 16 residues. The germline V gene has CDR1 SGHRS and CDR2 YFSETQ. The CDR3, as DNA: TGCGCCAGCAGTTTGGGACCCAGGGGGCTAGGCAATGAGCAGTTCTTC. Its protein product is CASSLGPRGLGNEQFF.

The rearrangement links TRBV19 to TRBJ1-2, with D perhaps matching TRBD1 (6 bases). The CDR3 covers 15 residues. The V end was cut by 2 bases, the J end by 4 bases, with 14 bases between. Per the germline V gene, CDR1 is LNHDA and CDR2 is SQIVND (reference sequence). The CDR3 DNA is TGTGCCAGTAGTATAACAGGGATGGACTCCTATGGCTACACCTTC. Translation gives CASSITGMDSYGYTF.

The CDR3 loop reads CASSLGRIGYNEQFF. Here the CDR3 DNA reads TGTGCCAGCAGCTTAGGCAGGATTGGTTACAATGAGCAGTTCTTC. The chain uses TRBV11-3 and TRBJ2-1; D ambiguous. Germline CDR1 and CDR2: SGHNT and YENEEA. CDR3 length: 15 amino acids. V was shortened by 1 base and J by 4 bases, with 11 bases between the two germline ends.

This clone was counted between two and nine times. This chain uses TRBV9 with TRBJ2-5; TRBD2 aligns across 14 bases. Losses at the gene ends were 4 bases for V and 0 bases for J; bases not matched to a gene: 8. This CDR3 spans 18 amino acids. Per the germline V gene, CDR1 is SGDLS and CDR2 is YYNGEE. CDR3 in DNA: TGTGCCAGCAGCCCCCGGACTAGCGGGGGGTACTACCAAGAGACCCAGTACTTC. Residues: CASSPRTSGGYYQETQYF. Complete variable domain (other parts from reference TRBV9 and TRBJ2-5): DSGVTQTPKHLITATGQRVTLRCSPRSGDLSVYWYQQSLDQGLQFLIQYYNGEERAKGNILERFSAQQFPDLHSELNLSSLELGDSALYFCASSPRTSGGYYQETQYFGPGTRLLVL.

The chain has TRBV5-4 and TRBJ1-4; TRBD1 might be the D (5 bases). Per germline, CDR1 SGHNT and CDR2 YYREEE (reference sequence). Trimming took off 3 bases at V and 11 bases at J, with 14 bases between the two ends. The CDR3 totals 13 residues. CDR3 sequence (DNA): TGTGCCAGCAGCTCCCCGGACATTGATAAACTGTTTTTT. This gives the protein CASSSPDIDKLFF.